The text below deals with one T cell receptor (beta chain). Its recognized antigen is unknown. Base qualities were left out, and no much larger clone turns up one base away. The data stem from a study of CD8 T cells in Susac syndrome (dated 2019 in TCRdb). General notes on the study: The study used repertoire sequencing to test whether antigen drove CD8+ T cell activation and differentiation in Susac syndrome.

The germline V gene (reference sequence) provides CDR1 DFQATT and CDR2 SNEGSKA. Taken from cysteine to phenylalanine, the CDR3 has 13 residues. The read is trimmed to its CDR3 DNA, 39 bases read in frame from base 1. V loses 5 bases at its end and J loses 3 bases; junction bases beyond the gene matches: 5. General conclusions and limits of the study: The study acknowledged that relatively few individuals were included in the TCR sequencing and HLA analysis.

RNA was extracted using the RNeasy kit, and roughly 0.5 to 1 ug of the RNA was reverse transcribed with random hexamers. The immunoSEQ multiplex PCR assay, which covers 54 Vbeta and 13 Jbeta segments, was used to amplify TCR beta CDR3 regions. To correct PCR amplification bias, a synthetic template baseline was used for both primer optimization and computational correction. For the original study's pipeline: Reads were annotated to V, D and J genes according to IMGT and were analyzed with immunoSEQ Analyzer, with only productive sequences retained. To calculate clonality, Shannon entropy was normalized by log2 of the number of productive unique sequences and then subtracted from one. For each patient and control, public and private clones were evaluated within the 100 most prevalent clones. Susac-specific clones were defined as absent from healthy and MS cohorts, over a thousand published viral clones and other ImmuneACCESS disease sequences. In TCRdb, the public reads were trimmed at Q25 with fastp and aligned with MiXCR, with productive beta chains retained. For every CDR3 protein sequence, its rows merge into one entry that carries the most common genes and DNA. What appears here as the V and J calls and clone size reflects TCRdb's work, not the paper's. This sample is represented by approximately 180,000 distinct CDR3 sequences; roughly 95% of them were singletons. Jointly, the top ten make up around 0.093% of the sample.

Peripheral blood CD8+ and CD4+ T cells from healthy donors, Susac syndrome patients and multiple sclerosis patients were profiled by high-throughput TCR beta sequencing. The multiple sclerosis controls were treatment-naive patients who had stable or active relapsing-remitting disease and met the revised McDonald criteria. CD8+ TEMRA cells were enriched by FACS, while bulk CD8+ and CD4+ T cells were purified by magnetic negative isolation. Blood was drawn into EDTA tubes, processed within 24 hours, and PBMCs were isolated by density gradient centrifugation. PBMCs intended for TCR sequencing were frozen in liquid nitrogen and were later thawed in a 37 degrees C water bath. Purity of sorted or isolated CD4+, CD8+ and CD8+ TEMRA cells was at least 90%.

This sequence uses TRBV20-1 and TRBJ2-5, and 8 junctional nucleotides match TRBD1. The source material was CD4+ T cells from PBMCs. This receptor was obtained from a human donor with multiple sclerosis. The bases read TGCAGTGCTCGGTCGGACAGGGAAGAGACCCAGTACTTC. It codes for CSARSDREETQYF.